The T cell receptor (beta chain) described here comes from a study of human T cells and chemical hapten exposure. About the study: TCR yields differed between samples (mainly from small differences in pooled library volume). Study conclusions and caveats: Expanded TCRs created a significantly greater count of big CDR3 similarity clusters than controls did. Patch test score showed a positive correlation with PT1 expanded TCR counts.

Time point indicated: pre-sensitization, week 0. Treatment: therapeutic diphenylcyclopropenone sensitization with weekly scalp DPC. Points on this clonotype: Its target is unknown.

TCRdb ran MiXCR on the RACE reads and lists one entry per CDR3 protein. Of about 180,000 distinct CDR3 sequences detected, just under 30% appear once; the ten largest clones hold roughly 3%. The sequencing used whole blood, collected in connection with sensitization to the hapten diphenylcyclopropenone (DPC). The clonotype comes from a woman in her twenties or thirties with alopecia areata. Some clones in this sample may be carry-over from other donors' samples.

This CDR3 reads CASSTGTGEQFF. CDR3 in DNA: TGTGCCAGCTCAACCGGGACAGGGGAGCAGTTCTTC. The J gene is TRBJ2-1, the V gene TRBV18; TRBD1 aligns across 9 bases. The CDR3 extends over 12 amino acids. The J segment lost 10 bases and the V segment lost 5 bases, leaving 3 bases of the junction unmatched. Per the germline V gene, CDR1 is KGHSH and CDR2 is LQKENI.